A single sample is the source of the 26 T cell receptor beta chains below, sequenced in a study of blood T cell repertoires in COVID-19. Clones were sequenced by immunoSEQ multiplex PCR, and TCRdb holds only the in-frame ones, with some missing. The sample includes about 100,000 clones, less than 90% of them seen just once. The specimen sequenced was peripheral blood. Receptor source: a man aged 25-45 years in a cohort sampled during active COVID-19.

This clone was detected only once. The chain combines TRBV29-1 with TRBJ2-1; D possibly corresponds to TRBD2 (6 bases). V lost 7 bases and J 0 bases, leaving 13 bases between the germline ends. The CDR3 contains 14 residues. Germline V gene data show CDR1 as SQVTM and CDR2 as ANQGSEA. The CDR3 protein is CSARGTISYNEQFF. The CDR3 DNA reads as TGCAGCGCTCGGGGGACCATCTCCTACAATGAGCAGTTCTTC.

The V gene is TRBV19, the J gene TRBJ2-2; possible D gene TRBD1, 6 bases. Germline lookup yields CDR1 LNHDA and CDR2 SQIVND (reference sequence). V was pared by 10 bases and J by 4 bases, with 13 bases between. The CDR3 has 13 residues. CDR3 region: CAIQTGGTGELFF. Here the CDR3 DNA reads TGTGCCATACAGACAGGAGGCACCGGGGAGCTGTTTTTT. The full variable domain, its missing parts supplied by reference TRBV19 and TRBJ2-2, is DGGITQSPKYLFRKEGQNVTLSCEQNLNHDAMYWYRQDPGQGLRLIYYSQIVNDFQKGDIAEGYSVSREKKESFPLTVTSAQKNPTAFYLCAIQTGGTGELFFGEGSRLTVL.

CDR3 amino acids: CASSGVGSGETQYF. CDR3 sequence (DNA): TGTGCCAGCAGTGGTGTGGGTTCGGGTGAGACCCAGTACTTC. The chain has TRBV2 and TRBJ2-5; D not resolved. The CDR3 runs 14 residues. V gave up 4 bases and J gave up 5 bases, with 14 bases separating them. The germline gives CDR1 SNHLY, CDR2 FYNNEI.

Of note for this clone: One junction end disagrees with the germline gene, perhaps due to a read error. The rearrangement links TRBV5-1 to TRBJ2-7; 7 bases are a match to TRBD1. The length of the CDR3 is 14 residues. CDR1 and CDR2 (germline): SGHRS, YFSETQ. CDR3 protein: CDDREFATVCEQYF. Written as DNA, the CDR3 is TGTGACGACAGGGAGTTTGCTACTGTCTGCGAGCAGTACTTC.

J is TRBJ2-7 and V is TRBV10-1; the match to TRBD1 covers 9 bases. The CDR3 extends over 15 amino acids. Germline-derived CDR1 and CDR2 are WNHNN and SYGVQD (reference sequence). Germline trimming cut 1 base from V and 5 bases from J; bases unmatched to any gene: 6. The CDR3 reads CASSEWGQGSHEQYF. CDR3 sequence (DNA): TGCGCCAGCAGTGAGTGGGGACAGGGATCCCACGAGCAGTACTTC.

The chain employs TRBV10-3 and TRBJ2-1; tentatively, D is TRBD2 (7 bases). The germline CDR1 and CDR2 sequences are ENHRY and SYGVKD. This CDR3 has 16 residues. Trimming left V 6 bases short and J 3 bases short, with 18 bases between. As DNA, the CDR3 is TGTGCCATCAGAGGTGACGGGGGGCTCGTCTACAATGAGCAGTTCTTC. It translates to CAIRGDGGLVYNEQFF.

The chain has TRBV5-6 and TRBJ1-1; tentative D call: TRBD1 (5 bases). V lost 4 bases and J 8 bases, leaving 15 bases between the germline ends. Per the germline V gene, CDR1 is SGHDT and CDR2 is YYEEEE. The CDR3 is 13 residues long. The CDR3 coding sequence is TGTGCCAGCAGCAGCCCCGGGACTCTGGAAGCTTTCTTT. It translates to CASSSPGTLEAFF.

The chain employs TRBV2 and TRBJ2-4; D perhaps matches TRBD2 (5 bases). Trimming removed 5 bases from V and 6 bases from J, with 11 bases in between. This CDR3 is 13 amino acids long. Per germline, CDR1 SNHLY and CDR2 FYNNEI. The CDR3 DNA reads as TGTGCCAGCAGTTACGGAGGTGTAAACATTCAGTACTTC. It is translated as CASSYGGVNIQYF. The complete variable domain, with remaining parts taken from reference TRBV2 and TRBJ2-4, reads EPEVTQTPSHQVTQMGQEVILRCVPISNHLYFYWYRQILGQKVEFLVSFYNNEISEKSEIFDDQFSVERPDGSNFTLKIRSTKLEDSAMYFCASSYGGVNIQYFGAGTRLSVL.

The chain joins TRBV7-9 to TRBJ2-1; D not certain. This CDR3 spans 12 amino acids. V lost 1 base, J lost 7 bases, and 5 bases lay in between. CDR1 is SEHNR, CDR2 FQNEAQ, per germline (reference sequence). The CDR3 sequence is CASSLDHNEQFF. CDR3 nucleotides: TGTGCCAGCAGCTTAGATCATAATGAGCAGTTCTTC.

This clone was detected once. The chain employs TRBV19 and TRBJ1-6; the D is unclear. V was pared by 3 bases and J by 8 bases, with 11 bases between. This CDR3 spans 14 amino acids. The germline V gene has CDR1 LNHDA and CDR2 SQIVND (reference sequence). CDR3 nucleotides: TGTGCCAGTAGTATGGTTGAGTCTGATTCACCCCTCCACTTT. This gives the protein CASSMVESDSPLHF.

CDR3 DNA: TGCGCCAGCAGCTTGGCGACAGGGGACTATGGCTACACCTTC. Translated: CASSLATGDYGYTF. The V gene is TRBV5-1, the J gene TRBJ1-2, with 8 bases aligning to TRBD1. Germline V gene data show CDR1 as SGHRS and CDR2 as YFSETQ. V was pared by 0 bases and J by 3 bases, with 1 base of the junction left unmatched. The CDR3 is made up of 14 amino acids.

This chain uses TRBV18 with TRBJ1-6; 11 bases are shared with TRBD1. Looked up from germline, CDR1 is KGHSH and CDR2 is LQKENI. This CDR3 is built from 15 residues. V shed 1 base, J shed 14 bases, and the junction held 7 bases outside the gene matches. The CDR3, as DNA: TGTGCCAGCTCACCACAGGGGACAGGGGGACAGGCCCTCCACTTT. Its protein product is CASSPQGTGGQALHF.

This chain links TRBV6-5 with TRBJ1-5; D is uncertain. V was cut by 5 bases and J by 5 bases, with 16 bases left in between. CDR3 length equals 15 residues. The germline V gene has CDR1 MNHEY and CDR2 SVGAGI. The CDR3 here is CASSPRGDSDQPQHF. CDR3 in DNA: TGTGCCAGCAGTCCTCGAGGCGATTCCGATCAGCCCCAGCATTTT.

This clone has only one observation. The CDR3 DNA follows: TGTGCCAGCAGCTTCCTAGATACGCAGTATTTT. It encodes CASSFLDTQYF. The chain combines TRBV6-5 with TRBJ2-3; no clear D. The CDR3 has 11 amino acids. The V gene's germline CDR1 is MNHEY and CDR2 SVGAGI. Trimming took 6 bases from V and 5 from J, leaving 6 bases between them.

The V gene is TRBV28, the J gene TRBJ1-1; the match to TRBD1 covers 9 bases. Germline lookup yields CDR1 MDHEN and CDR2 SYDVKM. This CDR3 has 16 residues. V lost 8 bases to trimming and J lost 0 bases; unmatched junction nucleotides: 10. CDR3 DNA sequence: TGTGCCAGCTTATCCGGGACAGGGCTTTTGAACACTGAAGCTTTCTTT. Translating it yields CASLSGTGLLNTEAFF.

V is TRBV29-1 and J is TRBJ2-7, with D possibly TRBD1 on 6 matching bases. This CDR3 is built from 12 residues. CDR1 and CDR2 (germline): SQVTM, ANQGSEA. V was pared by 4 bases and J by 5 bases, with 12 bases between. As DNA, the CDR3 is TGCAGCGTTGTGGTACAGGGCCACGAGCAGTACTTC. It codes for CSVVVQGHEQYF.

The genes are TRBV12-3 or TRBV12-4 and TRBJ1-2, with TRBD1 matching over 8 bases. V trimming: 7 bases; J trimming: 7 bases; junction bases outside the gene matches: 8. The CDR3 has 13 residues. The CDR3 nucleotides read TGTGCCAGCACATACGGACAGGGAGGTGGCTACACCTTC. Amino acids: CASTYGQGGGYTF.

The chain combines TRBV10-2 with TRBJ1-1, with 9 bases fitting TRBD1. The trim removed 8 bases at V and 3 bases at J, leaving 7 bases unmatched. The CDR3 runs to 14 residues. Per germline, CDR1 WSHSY and CDR2 SAAADI. The CDR3 DNA reads TGCGCCAGCCGGACAGGGGTTAAGTACACTGAAGCTTTCTTT. Its protein product is CASRTGVKYTEAFF.

The rearrangement uses TRBV27 and TRBJ1-5; D is perhaps TRBD1 (5 bases). V was trimmed by 6 bases and J by 9 bases, leaving 12 bases between them. The CDR3 spans 12 residues. The germline V gene has CDR1 MNHEY and CDR2 SMNVEV (reference sequence). CDR3 sequence (DNA): TGTGCCAGCAGACCACACCAGGGGCCCCAGCATTTT. Residues: CASRPHQGPQHF.

CDR3: CASSLAFADTQYF. The CDR3 DNA reads as TGTGCCAGCAGCTTAGCGTTCGCGGATACGCAGTATTTT. The gene calls are TRBV7-2 and TRBJ2-3; no reliable D call. V was cut by 0 bases and J by 6 bases, with 7 bases left in between. Germline loops: CDR1 SGHTA, CDR2 FQGNSA. CDR3 size: 13 residues. The variable domain in full, with the rest retrieved from reference TRBV7-2 and TRBJ2-3, is GAGVSQSPSNKVTEKGKDVELRCDPISGHTALYWYRQSLGQGLEFLIYFQGNSAPDKSGLPSDRFSAERTGGSVSTLTIQRTQQEDSAVYLCASSLAFADTQYFGPGTRLTVL.

The chain joins TRBV27 to TRBJ2-1, with a tentative D call TRBD1 (6 bases). The V end was cut by 2 bases, the J end by 6 bases, with 17 bases between. Germline loops: CDR1 MNHEY, CDR2 SMNVEV (reference sequence). The CDR3 is 16 amino acids. CDR3 sequence (DNA): TGTGCCAGCAGTTTACTGGGGGTAGAAGGGGGCAATGAGCAGTTCTTC. Its translation is CASSLLGVEGGNEQFF.

The V gene is TRBV11-2, the J gene TRBJ2-5; TRBD1 matches at 8 bases. Trimming at V came to 4 bases and at J to 5 bases, leaving 9 bases not matched to a gene. The V gene's germline CDR1 is SGHAT and CDR2 FQNNGV. This CDR3 is built from 15 residues. CDR3 nucleotide sequence: TGTGCCAGCAGCTCAGGCGGACAGGGAGGTGAGACCCAGTACTTC. This codes for CASSSGGQGGETQYF. The full variable domain, with the rest looked up from reference TRBV11-2 and TRBJ2-5, is EAGVAQSPRYKIIEKRQSVAFWCNPISGHATLYWYQQILGQGPKLLIQFQNNGVVDDSQLPKDRFSAERLKGVDSTLKIQPAKLEDSAVYLCASSSGGQGGETQYFGPGTRLLVL.

This clone was detected a few times. J is TRBJ1-5 and V is TRBV7-9; no clear D. V gave up 2 bases and J gave up 7 bases, with 6 bases separating them. This CDR3 region has 12 residues. Germline V lookup: CDR1 SEHNR, CDR2 FQNEAQ (reference sequence). CDR3 bases: TGTGCCAGCAGCTTATTAGAACAGCCCCAGCATTTT. Translated: CASSLLEQPQHF.

The chain carries TRBV7-2 and TRBJ1-1; D gene unclear. Trimming pared 6 bases from V and 4 bases from J, leaving 12 bases between. The CDR3 runs 13 residues. The germline V gene encodes CDR1 SGHTA and CDR2 FQGNSA. The CDR3 bases are TGTGCCAGCAGAATTACCGAGGGCACTGAAGCTTTCTTT. It is translated as CASRITEGTEAFF.

The chain is built from TRBV5-6 and TRBJ1-4; 11 nucleotides line up with TRBD1. There are 15 residues in the CDR3. V trimming: 2 bases; J trimming: 10 bases; junction bases outside the gene matches: 7. Germline V lookup: CDR1 SGHDT, CDR2 YYEEEE. The CDR3 here is CASSFVPGQGGKLFF. CDR3 DNA: TGTGCCAGCAGCTTCGTCCCGGGACAGGGGGGAAAACTGTTTTTT.

The chain is built from TRBV28 and TRBJ1-5, with 8 bases identical to TRBD1. Trimming took 3 bases from V and 6 from J; bases not matched to a gene: 10. Looked up from germline, CDR1 is MDHEN and CDR2 is SYDVKM. CDR3 length equals 16 residues. As DNA, the CDR3 is TGTGCCAGCAGTTTGCCTCCTGGGACAGGCGGTCAGCCCCAGCATTTT. Translated: CASSLPPGTGGQPQHF.